This T cell receptor beta chain was retrieved from a study of blood T cell repertoires in COVID-19. Study summary: Acute and convalescent COVID-19 samples came from the United States, Italy and Spain. T cells, B-cell-depleted T cells, or PBMCs supplied cDNA or gDNA.

Authors' analysis steps: Reference gene primer amplification in the assay estimated nucleated cell counts. Sequencing used immunoSEQ multiplex PCR; TCRdb keeps in-frame clones, though not all of them. That table is the source of V, J and clone size, and D and trimming were worked out from the DNA. The sample records around 170,000 clones, approximately 80% being singletons. The sample was peripheral blood. This receptor was taken from a woman aged 60 to 75 with acute or convalescent COVID-19.

CDR3 region: CASSSGGASNPYEQYF. In DNA form, the CDR3 reads TGTGCCAGCAGCTCAGGTGGGGCATCTAACCCCTACGAGCAGTACTTC. The genes are TRBV7-2 and TRBJ2-7, with a tentative D call TRBD1 (5 bases). With 4 bases removed from V and 2 bases from J, the gap between germline ends came to 18 bases. CDR3 size: 16 residues. CDR1 is SGHTA, CDR2 FQGNSA, per germline.